What follows describes a single T cell receptor (beta chain). Antigen: not known. This entry is derived from a study of cytomegalovirus exposure and HLA in healthy donors. The V end lost 5 bases, the J end lost 9 bases, and 14 bases lay between the germline ends. Germline V CDR1 and CDR2: SGHVS, FNYEAQ. The CDR3 is 13 residues long. General study results and limits: Most TCR sequences showed up rarely, but some public TCRs showed up in many donors. Prediction of most subjects' HLA-A and HLA-B alleles by TCR beta sequences was reportedly accurate.

The PCR contained 60 Vbeta and 13 Jbeta primers. TCRdb keeps only in-frame clones here, not all; method: immunoSEQ multiplex PCR. The sample has around 200,000 clones, more than 75% seen once. The sequenced sample consisted of PBMCs. The V gene is TRBV7-6, the J gene TRBJ2-1; TRBD2 might be the D (5 bases). The TCR originated in a woman between 40 and 55 years old in good health and CMV-seronegative. For the CDR3, the DNA is TGTGCCAGCAGCCCGGGGATTTCCGCTGAGCAGTTCTTC. It codes for CASSPGISAEQFF.